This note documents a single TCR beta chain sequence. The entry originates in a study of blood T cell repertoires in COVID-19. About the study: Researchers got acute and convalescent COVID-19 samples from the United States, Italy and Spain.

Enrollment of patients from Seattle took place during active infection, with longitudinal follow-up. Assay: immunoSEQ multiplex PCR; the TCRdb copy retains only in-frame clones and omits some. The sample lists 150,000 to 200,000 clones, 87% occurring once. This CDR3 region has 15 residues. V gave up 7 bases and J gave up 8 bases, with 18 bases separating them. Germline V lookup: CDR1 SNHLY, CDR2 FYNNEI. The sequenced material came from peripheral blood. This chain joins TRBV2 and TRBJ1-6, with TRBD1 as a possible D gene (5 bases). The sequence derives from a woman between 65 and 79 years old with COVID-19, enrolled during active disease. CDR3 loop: CASKEGAGKYSPLHF. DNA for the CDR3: TGTGCCAGCAAAGAAGGGGCAGGGAAATATTCACCCCTCCACTTT.